This record covers a single T cell receptor beta chain. Antigen: not known. Nominally healthy donors were sampled, though unrecorded immune exposures were likely. The CDR3 consists of 14 residues. Germline V gene lookup returns CDR1 SGHNT and CDR2 YENEEA. V was clipped by 5 bases and J by 6 bases; unmatched bases: 8. This record belongs to a study of cytomegalovirus exposure and HLA in healthy donors. Study-wide points: Later analysis demonstrated an association between a missense DCLRE1C variant and TCR beta V- and J-gene trimming.

Amplification used 60 Vbeta primers and 13 Jbeta primers. In the original workflow: Tens of millions of unique TCR beta chains, 9.5 million to 11 million of them shared, were counted by a later analysis. Only in-frame clones appear in the TCRdb table, and some are missing; sequencing was by immunoSEQ multiplex PCR. The V and J calls and clone size were taken over from that table, and D and trimming were inferred from the DNA. Of about 160,000 clones in the sample, 85% were seen once. The source material was PBMCs. The chain combines TRBV11-3 with TRBJ2-3; 7 bases align to TRBD2. This TCR was sampled from a boy younger than 10 in good health and CMV-seronegative. CDR3: CASSPRTSSDTQYF. The DNA of the CDR3 is TGTGCCAGCAGCCCTCGGACTAGTTCTGATACGCAGTATTTT.